The 3 T cell receptor beta chains in this list originate from one sample, sequenced in a study of CD8+ T cells in alopecia areata. It was cDNA, reverse transcribed from extracted RNA, that served as the sequencing template. The protocol was immunoSEQ multiplex PCR, while the TCRdb copy is restricted to in-frame clones and leaves out a portion. The data hold under 150,000 clones, with approximately 47% observed a single time. The source material was NKG2D-low CD8+ T cells sorted from blood. The receptors come from a human donor with alopecia areata.

This chain links TRBV27 with TRBJ2-7, with D possibly TRBD1 on 6 matching bases. This CDR3 has 14 amino acids. Trimming pared 5 bases from V and 0 bases from J, leaving 11 bases between. The germline V gene encodes CDR1 MNHEY and CDR2 SMNVEV (reference sequence). The CDR3 DNA reads TGTGCCAGCAGTCCCCGACAGGCCTCCTACGAGCAGTACTTC. It specifies CASSPRQASYEQYF.

The V call is TRBV2, the J call TRBJ2-1; D is possibly TRBD2 (6 bases). Trimming pared 4 bases from V and 6 bases from J, leaving 10 bases between. Germline lookup yields CDR1 SNHLY and CDR2 FYNNEI. CDR3 length: 13 residues. The CDR3 sequence is CASSGGVLNEQFF. CDR3 DNA: TGTGCCAGCAGTGGGGGGGTCCTCAATGAGCAGTTCTTC. The full variable domain, its missing parts supplied by reference TRBV2 and TRBJ2-1, is EPEVTQTPSHQVTQMGQEVILRCVPISNHLYFYWYRQILGQKVEFLVSFYNNEISEKSEIFDDQFSVERPDGSNFTLKIRSTKLEDSAMYFCASSGGVLNEQFFGPGTRLTVL.

The V gene is TRBV29-1, the J gene TRBJ2-7; D is perhaps TRBD1 (6 bases). Germline V CDR1 and CDR2: SQVTM, ANQGSEA. The ends were cut back, 2 bases at V and 7 bases at J, with 12 bases in the middle. The CDR3 runs 12 residues. The CDR3 sequence is CSVELGAGEQYF. The CDR3 nucleotides are TGCAGCGTTGAATTGGGGGCTGGGGAGCAGTACTTC.